The sequence of this TCR beta chain was determined in a study of T cell therapy after organ transplantation. As for the study in general: Short-term post-therapy blood was drawn 4 to 8 weeks after therapy ended. The study's findings and limits: Low CD8+ T cell yield possibly reduced coverage, hiding nonresponder expansions. Concurrent antirejection and antiviral drugs remain unassessed confounders. Pretherapy CD8 clonality inversely correlated with its fold change after therapy.

A word on this clone: Antigen specificity is unknown.

Noted time point: 4-8 weeks after completion of therapy. The germline V and J ends were trimmed by 7 bases and 3 bases, with 6 bases remaining between them. The CDR3 is 11 amino acids. Germline assignment: CDR1 WSHSY and CDR2 SAAADI. Using immunoSEQ multiplex PCR, the repertoire was profiled, and TCRdb retains in-frame clones only, with some absent. The table has approximately 20,000 clones, approximately 85% seen once. This clonotype originated in a human patient who had received a solid organ transplant and had CMV disease. Some T cells may be supplied by the graft donor. The chain uses TRBV10-2 and TRBJ1-2; no reliable D call. The source material was CD8+ T cells from blood, sampled after autologous CMV-specific T cell therapy. The CDR3 loop reads CASKADYGYTF. The CDR3 coding sequence is TGCGCCAGCAAGGCTGACTATGGCTACACCTTC.